This T cell receptor beta chain was recorded in a study of response to subunit inactivated influenza vaccine. The CDR3 has 15 amino acids. With 4 bases removed from V and 3 bases from J, the gap between germline ends came to 16 bases. Findings of the study overall: The study's authors posited that every seasonal influenza vaccination enlists few new T cells.

Comment on this clonotype: Antigen: not known.

TCRdb re-called the RT-PCR reads with MiXCR, one entry per CDR3 protein. The table has roughly 650,000 distinct CDR3 sequences, approximately 15% seen once. This material consisted of PBMCs from blood, taken approximately 12 days after vaccination. This TCR was sampled from a man in his fifties who received an inactivated influenza vaccine. The chain combines TRBV12-3 or TRBV12-4 with TRBJ2-7, with D maybe TRBD1 (6 bases). As DNA, the CDR3 is TGTGCCAGCAGTTCTGTCGGCAGGGGATTCTACGAGCAGTACTTC. Protein product: CASSSVGRGFYEQYF.